The 10 T cell receptor beta chains below were found in one sample sequenced in a study of cytomegalovirus exposure and HLA in healthy donors. 60 Vbeta and 13 Jbeta primers were used in PCR. Clones were read by immunoSEQ multiplex PCR, and TCRdb kept only the in-frame ones, dropping some. This table holds 130,000 or so clones, roughly 70% found once. Sequenced input: PBMCs. The receptors originated from a man aged 35-49 years in good health and CMV-seropositive.

The chain carries TRBV5-4 and TRBJ2-1, with 8 bases identical to TRBD2. This CDR3 spans 17 amino acids. J lost 6 bases, V lost 0 bases, and 11 bases had no gene match. Germline CDR1 and CDR2: SGHNT and YYREEE (reference sequence). CDR3 amino acids: CASSLGAGGGLSNEQFF. The CDR3 region has the DNA TGTGCCAGCAGCTTGGGCGCTGGCGGGGGGCTGAGCAATGAGCAGTTCTTC.

The rearrangement joins TRBV7-9 to TRBJ2-5, with 12 nucleotides matching TRBD2. CDR3 length: 17 amino acids. Unmatched junction bases numbered 12, after V lost 5 bases and J lost 5 bases. Germline assignment: CDR1 SEHNR and CDR2 FQNEAQ (reference sequence). The CDR3 coding sequence is TGTGCCAGCAGCCCCCGGCTAGCGGGGGGGCCTGGGGAGACCCAGTACTTC. Amino acids: CASSPRLAGGPGETQYF.

Only one count was recorded for this clone. This chain links TRBV28 with TRBJ1-4; D gene unclear. The CDR3 extends over 12 amino acids. The germline V gene encodes CDR1 MDHEN and CDR2 SYDVKM. Trimming stripped 4 bases from V and 7 bases from J, with 7 bases between. CDR3 region: CASSSGSEKLFF. CDR3 coding DNA: TGTGCCAGCAGTTCGGGGAGTGAAAAACTGTTTTTT.

The CDR3 nucleotides are TGTGCCTGGAACCAACTAGTGAACACTGAAGCTTTCTTT. As protein: CAWNQLVNTEAFF. V and J are TRBV30 and TRBJ1-1, with unresolved D. V dropped 4 bases and J dropped 0 bases, with 9 bases sitting between them. Germline V gene sequence: CDR1 GTSNPN, CDR2 SVGIG (reference sequence). The CDR3 runs to 13 residues.

This chain joins TRBV5-6 and TRBJ2-1, with 8 bases matching TRBD2. The CDR3 totals 16 residues. Germline V gene lookup returns CDR1 SGHDT and CDR2 YYEEEE. Germline trimming cut 4 bases from V and 5 bases from J; bases unmatched to any gene: 11. The CDR3, as DNA: TGTGCCAGCAGCAGAATTCCGAGCGGGGGAAACAATGAGCAGTTCTTC. This gives the protein CASSRIPSGGNNEQFF.

This chain joins TRBV10-3 and TRBJ1-2; maybe TRBD1 (5 bases). Germline lookup yields CDR1 ENHRY and CDR2 SYGVKD. This CDR3 has 13 amino acids. V dropped 5 bases and J dropped 7 bases, with 14 bases sitting between them. This chain's CDR3 is CAISTQVGSGYTF. CDR3 DNA sequence: TGTGCCATCAGTACACAGGTCGGATCTGGCTACACCTTC.

The J gene is TRBJ1-6, the V gene TRBV28, with TRBD1 matching over 7 bases. Germline-derived CDR1 and CDR2 are MDHEN and SYDVKM. J lost 6 bases, V lost 4 bases, and 6 bases had no gene match. The CDR3 is 15 residues long. The CDR3 sequence is CASSSTGVINSPLHF. The DNA of the CDR3 is TGTGCCAGCAGTTCAACAGGGGTTATTAATTCACCCCTCCACTTT.

This chain connects TRBV5-6 to TRBJ1-4; no clear D gene. V dropped 3 bases and J dropped 0 bases, with 9 bases sitting between them. This CDR3 contains 15 residues. The germline gives CDR1 SGHDT, CDR2 YYEEEE. CDR3 sequence reads: CASSWTGATNEKLFF. CDR3 bases: TGTGCCAGCAGCTGGACGGGAGCAACTAATGAAAAACTGTTTTTT.

The chain uses TRBV2 and TRBJ2-7; D is unclear. The V gene lost 7 bases and the J gene lost 3 bases, with 10 bases spanning the gap. Germline CDR1 and CDR2: SNHLY and FYNNEI. The length of the CDR3 is 12 residues. This chain's CDR3 is CASMARFYEQYF. CDR3 DNA: TGTGCCAGCATGGCCCGATTCTACGAGCAGTACTTC. The full variable domain, its missing parts supplied by reference TRBV2 and TRBJ2-7, is EPEVTQTPSHQVTQMGQEVILRCVPISNHLYFYWYRQILGQKVEFLVSFYNNEISEKSEIFDDQFSVERPDGSNFTLKIRSTKLEDSAMYFCASMARFYEQYFGPGTRLTVT.

The gene calls are TRBV28 and TRBJ1-2; D not resolved. Germline V gene lookup returns CDR1 MDHEN and CDR2 SYDVKM. Trimming shortened V by 7 bases and J by 5 bases, and 11 bases separated the two germline ends. CDR3 size: 12 residues. The chain's CDR3 is CASTPGSYGYTF. DNA for the CDR3: TGTGCCAGCACCCCGGGGAGTTATGGCTACACCTTC.